This record concerns one TCR beta chain sequence. This record comes from a study of T cell responses to AZD1222 COVID-19 vaccine. The CDR3 totals 15 residues. With V trimmed by 3 bases and J by 8 bases, 11 bases remained unmatched. In germline, CDR1 is MNHNS, CDR2 SASEGT. Repertoires were generated with immunoSEQ multiplex PCR, while TCRdb's copy carries only in-frame clones and drops some. The table has 200,000 to 250,000 clones, roughly 94% seen once. The rearrangement links TRBV6-1 to TRBJ1-2, with 8 bases aligning to TRBD1. This clonotype was obtained from an adult who received the MenACWY meningococcal vaccine as a control. Sequencing used peripheral blood, obtained 28 days after the second dose of the MenACWY control vaccine. CDR3 protein: CASSEGEDRVEGYTF. In DNA, the CDR3 is TGTGCCAGCAGTGAGGGGGAGGACAGGGTGGAGGGCTACACCTTC.